This paragraph reports one T cell receptor (beta chain). No cognate antigen has been identified for it. No clone much larger than this one lies a single base away; base qualities are absent. For every enrolled patient, mismatch repair deficiency was confirmed by either polymerase chain reaction or immunohistochemistry. TCR sequencing was carried out for a few patients who responded to pembrolizumab therapy. Pembrolizumab PD-1 blockade was prospectively tested in advanced mismatch repair-deficient cancers, regardless of tissue of origin, in the phase II trial. Peripheral blood T cell samples were collected serially, before PD-1 blockade began and at several time points afterward. Blood sampling time points were reported as weeks after the first dose of pembrolizumab. These data come from a study of PD-1 blockade in mismatch repair-deficient tumors (dated by TCRdb to 2017 to 2019). General notes on the study: The trial enrolled roughly 83 consecutive patients with approximately eleven mismatch repair-deficient cancer types between late 2013 and late 2016, all previously treated and progressing. Tumor-associated T cell clones in the peripheral blood of patients responding to PD-1 blockade were tracked using deep sequencing of TCR CDR3 regions.

The CDR3 holds 14 amino acids from the cysteine to the phenylalanine. The retained sequence is limited to the CDR3, 42 bases, with the frame set at the first base. Here V drops 6 bases and J drops 4 bases, and the junction holds 3 bases not matched to any gene. Via the germline V gene (reference sequence), CDR1 is WNHNN and CDR2 SYGVQD. What the research found in general, with its limitations: Clones residing in the tumor, which were often undetectable in blood before treatment, expanded quickly after pembrolizumab and then contracted, generally before radiologic responses.

Receptors were amplified or captured by the immunoSEQ multiplex PCR assay. Here the immuneACCESS table is served through TCRdb, limited to in-frame sequences with V and J called. Missing clones are a known gap in these copies; in checked studies unresolved V genes cover under half, and the rest lacks a known reason. The sample table records about 120,000 clones; 70% to 80% of these occur just once. The leading ten clones occupy roughly 4.8% of the sample. Sample: peripheral blood, taken around 60 weeks after starting pembrolizumab. Here the chain combines TRBV10-1 and TRBJ2-2; a stretch of 9 junction bases matches TRBD1. The sequence came from an adult with mismatch repair-deficient cancer. The CDR3 reads CASSLTGGTGELFF. The sequenced DNA: TGCGCCAGCAGCCTGACAGGGGGCACCGGGGAGCTGTTTTTT.